Presented here are 32 T cell receptor beta chains from one specimen sequenced in a study of shared clonotypes between healthy human individuals. The protocol was immunoSEQ multiplex PCR, while the TCRdb copy is restricted to in-frame clones and leaves out a portion. The table records over a million clones, around 78% of them present only once. Sequencing used memory CD4+ T cells from PBMCs. Stated subset: CD45RA-negative fraction. The receptors originated from a young man in good health. Some clones in this sample may be carry-over from other donors' samples.

The genes are TRBV27 and TRBJ1-4, with D unclear. Germline lookup yields CDR1 MNHEY and CDR2 SMNVEV (reference sequence). V was shortened by 6 bases and J by 3 bases, with 20 bases between the two germline ends. This CDR3 has 17 residues. The CDR3 protein is CASRRRRVLEANEKLFF. CDR3 coding DNA: TGTGCCAGCAGGCGGAGAAGGGTTTTGGAAGCTAATGAAAAACTGTTTTTT.

This clone was detected only a few times. This sequence joins TRBV7-2 and TRBJ2-2, with 8 bases lining up with TRBD2. V was pared by 4 bases and J by 7 bases, with 5 bases of the junction left unmatched. The CDR3 extends over 14 amino acids. Germline V gives CDR1 SGHTA, CDR2 FQGNSA. In DNA, the CDR3 is TGTGCCAGCAGCTCAGGACTAGCATACGGGGAGCTGTTTTTT. Translated: CASSSGLAYGELFF.

The chain uses TRBV5-4 and TRBJ2-3; D is uncertain. V was pared by 4 bases and J by 6 bases, with 12 bases between. The CDR3 is 13 amino acids. Germline CDR1 is SGHNT and CDR2 is YYREEE (reference sequence). The CDR3 DNA is TGTGCCAGCAGCCTTCCTATAAGGGATACGCAGTATTTT. Translation: CASSLPIRDTQYF. The full variable domain, rest sourced from reference TRBV5-4 and TRBJ2-3, is ETGVTQSPTHLIKTRGQQVTLRCSSQSGHNTVSWYQQALGQGPQFIFQYYREEENGRGNFPPRFSGLQFPNYSSELNVNALELDDSALYLCASSLPIRDTQYFGPGTRLTVL.

The chain uses TRBV11-2 and TRBJ2-3, with D hard to call. V was pared by 5 bases and J by 1 base, with 16 bases between. Germline V lookup: CDR1 SGHAT, CDR2 FQNNGV. The CDR3 loop spans 16 amino acids. DNA for the CDR3: TGTGCCAGCAGCCGAATGCAGCTTCTTGGCACAGATACGCAGTATTTT. Its protein is CASSRMQLLGTDTQYF.

As concerns this clone: A far larger clone lies a single base away; this is likely a read error. It is likely a read error, because the conserved phenylalanine at the end of the CDR3 is missing. This rearrangement joins TRBV7-9 to TRBJ1-3, with a weak D call TRBD1 (6 bases). Trimming removed 4 bases from V and 7 bases from J, with 14 bases in between. This CDR3 spans 14 amino acids. CDR1 is SEHNR, CDR2 FQNEAQ, per germline (reference sequence). CDR3 amino acids: CASSYDIQGNTIYL. CDR3 in DNA: TGTGCCAGCAGCTACGACATCCAGGGGAACACCATATATCTT.

This chain links TRBV28 with TRBJ1-5; D remains ambiguous. CDR1 is MDHEN, CDR2 SYDVKM, per germline. CDR3 length: 19 amino acids. The germline V and J ends were trimmed by 0 bases and 1 base, with 19 bases remaining between them. The CDR3 loop is CASSLWQVRSRVSNQPQHF. DNA for the CDR3: TGTGCCAGCAGTTTATGGCAGGTTCGGTCGAGGGTCAGCAATCAGCCCCAGCATTTT.

The J gene is TRBJ1-1, the V gene TRBV28; no reliable D call. This CDR3 region has 13 residues. Trimming cost V 8 bases and J 1 base, with 11 bases left between them. The V gene's germline CDR1 is MDHEN and CDR2 SYDVKM. The CDR3 is CASQGGENTEAFF. DNA of the CDR3: TGTGCCAGCCAAGGTGGGGAGAACACTGAAGCTTTCTTT.

Points on this clone: The sample has other DNA sequences that encode this CDR3 too. This chain joins TRBV7-2 and TRBJ1-1, with D perhaps matching TRBD1 (5 bases). The CDR3 extends over 13 amino acids. Germline V gene lookup returns CDR1 SGHTA and CDR2 FQGNSA. The ends were cut back, 0 bases at V and 5 bases at J, with 7 bases in the middle. CDR3: CASSLARGTEAFF. CDR3 bases: TGTGCCAGCAGCTTAGCGCGGGGGACTGAAGCTTTCTTT.

The sample holds a few counts of this clone. V and J are TRBV5-1 and TRBJ1-1; D is unresolved. CDR1 and CDR2 from the germline V gene are SGHRS and YFSETQ. The V end lost 4 bases, the J end lost 2 bases, and 15 bases lay between the germline ends. The CDR3 sequence is 15 residues long. The CDR3 loop reads CASSPKTQVNTEAFF. CDR3 coding DNA: TGCGCCAGCAGCCCTAAGACGCAGGTCAACACTGAAGCTTTCTTT.

The chain links TRBV5-1 to TRBJ2-2; 7 bases align to TRBD1. Looked up from germline, CDR1 is SGHRS and CDR2 is YFSETQ. This CDR3 has 15 residues. The junction had 5 bases not matched to a gene; V was cut back by 2 bases and J by 4 bases. Here the CDR3 reads CASSFGQVVTGELFF. The CDR3 DNA reads as TGCGCCAGCAGCTTTGGACAGGTGGTCACCGGGGAGCTGTTTTTT.

Here the CDR3 reads CAWSVGTETQYF. The CDR3, as DNA: TGTGCCTGGAGTGTAGGTACAGAGACCCAGTACTTC. The chain is built from TRBV30 and TRBJ2-5; D is uncertain. Germline V gene data show CDR1 as GTSNPN and CDR2 as SVGIG (reference sequence). The CDR3 has 12 amino acids. Trimming cost V 0 bases and J 4 bases, with 6 bases left between them. The full variable domain, rest sourced from reference TRBV30 and TRBJ2-5, is SQTIHQWPATLVQPVGSPLSLECTVEGTSNPNLYWYRQAAGRGLQLLFYSVGIGQISSEVPQNLSASRPQDRQFILSSKKLLLSDSGFYLCAWSVGTETQYFGPGTRLLVL.

CDR3 DNA sequence: TGTGCCAGCAGCTCACAACCGACAGGGGATCGTGGCTACACCTTC. Translation gives CASSSQPTGDRGYTF. This sequence joins TRBV2 and TRBJ1-2; 8 positions agree with TRBD1. Germline V gene lookup returns CDR1 SNHLY and CDR2 FYNNEI. The CDR3 extends over 15 amino acids. V lost 6 bases and J lost 7; bases outside the gene matches: 13.

This CDR3 reads CASSRVRGEAFF. Written as DNA, the CDR3 is TGTGCCAGCAGCCGGGTCAGGGGTGAAGCTTTCTTT. The rearrangement links TRBV9 to TRBJ1-1; the D gene is possibly TRBD1 (6 bases). The V end lost 4 bases, the J end lost 7 bases, and 11 bases lay between the germline ends. The CDR3 length is 12 residues. Germline CDR1 reads SGDLS; CDR2 reads YYNGEE.

The rearrangement uses TRBV28 and TRBJ1-1; D gene ambiguous. The CDR3 contains 16 residues. V dropped 3 bases and J dropped 1 base, with 15 bases sitting between them. Germline V gives CDR1 MDHEN, CDR2 SYDVKM. The CDR3 spells CASSFFRVRSNTEAFF. CDR3 coding DNA: TGTGCCAGCAGTTTCTTCCGTGTCAGGTCGAACACTGAAGCTTTCTTT.

With regard to this clone: At the DNA level, this CDR3 is encoded by other sequences in the same sample as well. V usage is TRBV5-6 and J usage is TRBJ2-5; possible D gene TRBD1, 5 bases. The ends were cut back, 2 bases at V and 3 bases at J, with 8 bases in the middle. This CDR3 region has 13 residues. CDR1 SGHDT and CDR2 YYEEEE come from the germline V gene. The CDR3 bases are TGTGCCAGCAGCTTTAGGGGCGAAGAGACCCAGTACTTC. Translating gives CASSFRGEETQYF.

J is TRBJ1-1 and V is TRBV11-2; D uncertain. V shed 5 bases and J shed 1 base, with 11 bases lying between them. CDR3 size: 14 residues. Germline V gene sequence: CDR1 SGHAT, CDR2 FQNNGV. The CDR3 region is CASSPDRANTEAFF. CDR3 sequence (DNA): TGTGCCAGCAGCCCCGATAGAGCGAACACTGAAGCTTTCTTT.

The V gene is TRBV28, the J gene TRBJ2-5; D is ambiguous. The CDR3 spans 13 residues. The V and J ends lost 4 bases and 5 bases respectively, with 11 bases between them. From germline, CDR1 is MDHEN and CDR2 SYDVKM. The CDR3 protein is CASSYRPRETQYF. CDR3 bases: TGTGCCAGCAGTTACAGACCCAGGGAGACCCAGTACTTC.

The rearrangement joins TRBV6-5 to TRBJ2-1; 9 nucleotides align to TRBD2. The CDR3 is 15 residues long. CDR1 and CDR2 from the germline V gene are MNHEY and SVGAGI. Losses at the gene ends were 7 bases for V and 5 bases for J; bases not matched to a gene: 9. The CDR3 region has the DNA TGTGCCAGCACCCAGGTTAGCGGGGGTAACAATGAGCAGTTCTTC. Translated, it gives CASTQVSGGNNEQFF.

This sequence joins TRBV25-1 and TRBJ2-7, with D perhaps TRBD1 (5 bases). Trimming took off 5 bases at V and 3 bases at J, with 11 bases between the two ends. Germline V gene data show CDR1 as MGHDK and CDR2 as SYGVNS. CDR3 length: 13 residues. The CDR3 DNA sequence: TGTGCCAGCAGTAGGGGCACATACTACGAGCAGTACTTC. Translation gives CASSRGTYYEQYF.

J is TRBJ2-4 and V is TRBV18; D is unclear. The CDR3 consists of 15 residues. CDR1 and CDR2 from the germline V gene are KGHSH and LQKENI. V shed 9 bases and J shed 0 bases, with 15 bases lying between them. The CDR3 is CASTPYMVAKNIQYF. In DNA form, the CDR3 reads TGTGCCAGTACCCCCTATATGGTAGCCAAAAACATTCAGTACTTC.

The chain combines TRBV18 with TRBJ1-2; D remains ambiguous. The V end was cut by 4 bases, the J end by 2 bases, with 14 bases between. There are 15 residues in the CDR3. Germline V gene lookup returns CDR1 KGHSH and CDR2 LQKENI. CDR3 sequence: CASSLARETNYGYTF. CDR3 DNA: TGTGCCAGCTCACTCGCCCGGGAGACAAACTATGGCTACACCTTC. The full variable domain, rest sourced from reference TRBV18 and TRBJ1-2, is NAGVMQNPRHLVRRRGQEARLRCSPMKGHSHVYWYRQLPEEGLKFMVYLQKENIIDESGMPKERFSAEFPKEGPSILRIQQVVRGDSAAYFCASSLARETNYGYTFGSGTRLTVV.

The J gene is TRBJ2-3, the V gene TRBV7-3; 9 bases fit TRBD2. Germline trimming cut 3 bases from V and 4 bases from J; bases unmatched to any gene: 11. There are 17 residues in the CDR3. Germline-derived CDR1 and CDR2 are SGHTA and FQGTGA. Written as DNA, the CDR3 is TGTGCCAGCAGCTTCCTGGGTAGCGGGAGATTCGCAGATACGCAGTATTTT. It specifies CASSFLGSGRFADTQYF.

The rearrangement joins TRBV5-4 to TRBJ2-7; D is unclear. Germline-derived CDR1 and CDR2 are SGHNT and YYREEE (reference sequence). The germline V and J ends were trimmed by 0 bases and 3 bases, with 13 bases remaining between them. The CDR3 is 15 residues long. DNA for the CDR3: TGTGCCAGCAGCTTGGCCGGTTGGGCAGTCTACGAGCAGTACTTC. It yields the protein CASSLAGWAVYEQYF.

This chain links TRBV5-6 with TRBJ1-1; D not certain. Germline V gives CDR1 SGHDT, CDR2 YYEEEE. The CDR3 covers 12 residues. V was pared by 0 bases and J by 8 bases, with 8 bases between. As DNA, the CDR3 is TGTGCCAGCAGCTTGGATCCGGAAGAAGCTTTCTTT. Translating it yields CASSLDPEEAFF.

The V gene is TRBV11-3, the J gene TRBJ2-7; D unresolved. This CDR3 is built from 15 residues. Per the germline V gene, CDR1 is SGHNT and CDR2 is YENEEA. Trimming removed 4 bases at V and 4 bases at J, with 17 bases between. CDR3 nucleotides: TGTGCCAGCAGCTCAGGCCGGGCCGAGCTTTACGAGCAGTACTTC. This codes for CASSSGRAELYEQYF.

The chain's CDR3 is CASSYNRYSNQPQHF. As DNA, the CDR3 is TGTGCCAGCAGTTACAACAGATATAGCAATCAGCCCCAGCATTTT. The chain employs TRBV6-5 and TRBJ1-5, with D uncertain. The CDR3 has 15 residues. Trimming cost V 2 bases and J 0 bases, with 8 bases left between them. CDR1 is MNHEY, CDR2 SVGAGI, per germline.

The J gene is TRBJ1-4, the V gene TRBV4-2; weak D call: TRBD1 (6 bases). Trimming took off 1 base at V and 4 bases at J, with 13 bases between the two ends. There are 16 residues in the CDR3. Looked up from germline, CDR1 is LGHNA and CDR2 is YNFKEQ. As DNA, the CDR3 is TGTGCCAGCAGCCAAGGGAAAGGGGGGGGTAATGAAAAACTGTTTTTT. Its translation is CASSQGKGGGNEKLFF.

The gene calls are TRBV6-6 and TRBJ2-1; 15 bases fit TRBD2. Looked up from germline, CDR1 is MNHNY and CDR2 is SVGAGI (reference sequence). The V gene end was trimmed by 5 bases and the J gene end by 7 bases; junction bases not matched to a gene: 6. The CDR3 loop spans 16 amino acids. CDR3 in amino acids: CASSGTGLAGGNEQFF. In DNA form, the CDR3 reads TGTGCCAGCAGTGGTACGGGACTAGCGGGAGGAAATGAGCAGTTCTTC.

V usage is TRBV29-1 and J usage is TRBJ2-3, with 8 bases fitting TRBD2. Trimming removed 1 base from V and 6 bases from J; junction bases left unmatched: 12. Germline V gene lookup returns CDR1 SQVTM and CDR2 ANQGSEA. The CDR3 covers 16 residues. CDR3 DNA: TGCAGCGTTGAAGGACAAGCGGGAGTAGTAGAGGATACGCAGTATTTT. Amino acids: CSVEGQAGVVEDTQYF.

The chain recombines TRBV7-2 with TRBJ2-7; no reliable D call. CDR1 and CDR2 (germline): SGHTA, FQGNSA. The CDR3 sequence is 14 residues long. V lost 3 bases and J lost 0, with 9 bases in between. Here the CDR3 DNA reads TGTGCCAGCAGCTTTTCGGCCGACTCCTACGAGCAGTACTTC. This codes for CASSFSADSYEQYF.

CDR3 loop: CASSHPGQGGQPQHF. The CDR3, as DNA: TGCGCCAGCAGCCACCCCGGACAGGGCGGTCAGCCCCAGCATTTT. The chain is built from TRBV4-1 and TRBJ1-5, with TRBD1 matching over 8 bases. Germline V gene sequence: CDR1 MGHRA, CDR2 YSYEKL. The CDR3 spans 15 residues. Trimming at V came to 3 bases and at J to 6 bases, leaving 7 bases not matched to a gene.

Only one count was recorded for this clone. CDR3 sequence (DNA): TGTGCCAGCAGCCCCGGTATTGCAGGGGGCCTGGAGGAGCAGTACTTC. This gives the protein CASSPGIAGGLEEQYF. The chain carries TRBV7-9 and TRBJ2-7; the match to TRBD1 covers 8 bases. The CDR3 spans 16 residues. The germline gives CDR1 SEHNR, CDR2 FQNEAQ (reference sequence). V shed 5 bases and J 7 bases; nucleotides not matched to a gene: 16.